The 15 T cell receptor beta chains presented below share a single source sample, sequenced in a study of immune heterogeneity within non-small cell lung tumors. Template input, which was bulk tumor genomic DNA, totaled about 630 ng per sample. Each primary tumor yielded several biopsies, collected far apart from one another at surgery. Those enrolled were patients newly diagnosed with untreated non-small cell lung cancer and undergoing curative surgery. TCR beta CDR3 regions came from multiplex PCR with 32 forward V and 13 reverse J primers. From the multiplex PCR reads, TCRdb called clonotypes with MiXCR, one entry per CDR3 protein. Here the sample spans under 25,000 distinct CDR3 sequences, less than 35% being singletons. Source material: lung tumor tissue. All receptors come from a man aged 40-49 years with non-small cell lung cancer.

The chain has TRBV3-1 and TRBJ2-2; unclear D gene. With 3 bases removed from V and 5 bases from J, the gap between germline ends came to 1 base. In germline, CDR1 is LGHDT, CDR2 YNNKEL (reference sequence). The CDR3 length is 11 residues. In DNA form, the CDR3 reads TGTGCCAGCAGCCATACCGGGGAGCTGTTTTTT. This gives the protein CASSHTGELFF.

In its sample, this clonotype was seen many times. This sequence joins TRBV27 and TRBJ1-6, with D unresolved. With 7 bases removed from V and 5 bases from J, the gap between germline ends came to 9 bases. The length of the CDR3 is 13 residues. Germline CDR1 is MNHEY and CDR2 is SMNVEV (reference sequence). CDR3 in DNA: TGTGCCAGCATGGTGAACAATAATTCACCCCTCCACTTT. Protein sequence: CASMVNNNSPLHF.

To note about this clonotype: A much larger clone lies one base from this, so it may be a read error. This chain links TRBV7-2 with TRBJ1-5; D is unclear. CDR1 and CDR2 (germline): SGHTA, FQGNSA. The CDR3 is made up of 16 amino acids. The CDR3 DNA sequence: TGTGCCATCAGCTTAGAGGCAACAGCTCAAAATCAGCCCCAGCATTTT. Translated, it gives CAISLEATAQNQPQHF.

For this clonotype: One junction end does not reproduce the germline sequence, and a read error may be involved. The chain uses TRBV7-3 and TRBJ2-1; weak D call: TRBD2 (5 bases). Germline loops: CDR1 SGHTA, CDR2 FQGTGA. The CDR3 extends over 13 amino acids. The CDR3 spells CPSSQTTYSEQFF. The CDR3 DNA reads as TGTCCCAGCAGCCAGACTACCTACAGTGAGCAGTTCTTC.

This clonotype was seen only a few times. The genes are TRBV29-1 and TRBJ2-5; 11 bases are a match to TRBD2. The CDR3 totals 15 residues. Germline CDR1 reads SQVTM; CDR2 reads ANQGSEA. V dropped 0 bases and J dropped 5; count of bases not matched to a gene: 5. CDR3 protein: CSVEDLAGGSETQYF. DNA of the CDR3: TGCAGCGTTGAAGACTTAGCGGGAGGGTCGGAGACCCAGTACTTC.

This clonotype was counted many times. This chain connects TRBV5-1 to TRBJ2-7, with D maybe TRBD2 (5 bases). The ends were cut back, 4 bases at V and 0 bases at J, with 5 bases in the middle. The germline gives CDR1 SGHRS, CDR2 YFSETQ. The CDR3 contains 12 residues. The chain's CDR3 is CASSGSSYEQYF. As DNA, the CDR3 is TGCGCCAGCAGCGGGAGCTCCTACGAGCAGTACTTC.

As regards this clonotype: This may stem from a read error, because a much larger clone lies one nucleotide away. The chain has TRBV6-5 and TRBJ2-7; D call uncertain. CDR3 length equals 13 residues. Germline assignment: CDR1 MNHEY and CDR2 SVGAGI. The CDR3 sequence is CASSHSIVHEQYF. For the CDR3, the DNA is TGTGCCAGCAGTCACTCGATAGTACATGAGCAGTACTTC.

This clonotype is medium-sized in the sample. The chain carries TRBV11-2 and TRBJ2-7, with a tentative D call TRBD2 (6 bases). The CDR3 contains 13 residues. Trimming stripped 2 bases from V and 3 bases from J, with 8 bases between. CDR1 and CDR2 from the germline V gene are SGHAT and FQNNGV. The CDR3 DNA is TGTGCCAGCAGCTTAATGCGGGGCTACGAGCAGTACTTC. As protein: CASSLMRGYEQYF.

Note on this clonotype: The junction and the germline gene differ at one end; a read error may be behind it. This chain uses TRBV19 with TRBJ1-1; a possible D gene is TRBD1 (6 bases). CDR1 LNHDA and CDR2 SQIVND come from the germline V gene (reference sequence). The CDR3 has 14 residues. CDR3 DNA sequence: TGTGCCAGTAGTATCCAGAACAGGGCCACTGAAGCTTACTTT. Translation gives CASSIQNRATEAYF.

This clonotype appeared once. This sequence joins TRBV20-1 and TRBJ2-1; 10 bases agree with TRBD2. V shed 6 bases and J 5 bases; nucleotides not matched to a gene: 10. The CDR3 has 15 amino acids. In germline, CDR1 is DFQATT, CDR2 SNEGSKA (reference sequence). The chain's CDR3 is CSAPTLAGVHNEQFF. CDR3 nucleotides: TGCAGTGCACCTACTCTAGCGGGAGTCCACAATGAGCAGTTCTTC.

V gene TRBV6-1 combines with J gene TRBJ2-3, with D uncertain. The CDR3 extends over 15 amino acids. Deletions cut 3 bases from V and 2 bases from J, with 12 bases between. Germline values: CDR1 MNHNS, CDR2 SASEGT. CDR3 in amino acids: CASSDSWFHTDTQYF. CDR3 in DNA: TGTGCCAGCAGTGACTCCTGGTTCCACACAGATACGCAGTATTTT.

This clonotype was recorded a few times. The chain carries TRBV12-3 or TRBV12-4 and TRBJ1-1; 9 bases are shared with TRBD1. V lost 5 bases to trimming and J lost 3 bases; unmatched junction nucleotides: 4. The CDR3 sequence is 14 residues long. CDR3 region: CASSKQGAHTEAFF. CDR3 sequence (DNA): TGTGCCAGCAGTAAACAGGGGGCCCACACTGAAGCTTTCTTT.

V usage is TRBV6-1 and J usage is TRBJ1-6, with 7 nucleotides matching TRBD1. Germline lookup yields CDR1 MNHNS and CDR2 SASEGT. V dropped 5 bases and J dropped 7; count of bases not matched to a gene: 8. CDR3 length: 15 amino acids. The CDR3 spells CASSPTGTANSPLHF. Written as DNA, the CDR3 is TGTGCCAGCAGTCCGACCGGGACAGCAAATTCACCCCTCCACTTT.

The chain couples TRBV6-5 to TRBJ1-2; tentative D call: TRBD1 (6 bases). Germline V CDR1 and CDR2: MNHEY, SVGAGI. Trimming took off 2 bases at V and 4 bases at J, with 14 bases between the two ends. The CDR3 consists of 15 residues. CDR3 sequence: CASSYGSGVVYGYTF. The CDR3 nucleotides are TGTGCCAGCAGTTACGGTTCAGGGGTGGTCTATGGCTACACCTTC.

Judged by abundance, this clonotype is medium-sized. CDR3 bases: TGTGCCAGTAGTTTCCGACAGGGGGCTTTTGGCTACACCTTC. It is translated as CASSFRQGAFGYTF. The chain is built from TRBV19 and TRBJ1-2; 10 bases fit TRBD1. Germline V gene lookup returns CDR1 LNHDA and CDR2 SQIVND (reference sequence). V dropped 5 bases and J dropped 7; count of bases not matched to a gene: 7. This CDR3 is built from 14 residues.